Below, one TCR beta chain is given with its context. Its antigen is currently unknown. The sample originates from a study of CXCR3-negative and CXCR3-positive naive CD8 T cells. Whole-study results and caveats: CXCR3-positive naive cells carried more hydrophobic TRB CDR3s than CXCR3-negative ones. CXCR3 expression partially decreased after cryopreservation; most assays used fresh PBMCs. Diversity in memory CD8+ cells fell much lower than the comparably high levels seen in both naive subsets.

With more than 250,000 cells each, the CD8+ T cell subsets were individually sorted in triplicate. A CD45RO-CCR7+CD27+CD95- phenotype identified naive CD8+ T cells. Germline CDR1 reads SGHAT; CDR2 reads FQNNGV. The CDR3 runs to 13 residues. The TRB cDNA libraries were prepared by 5' RACE with UMI labels. TCRdb reprocessed the 5' RACE reads, keeping one entry per CDR3 protein, no DNA. The sample has over 50,000 distinct CDR3 sequences. This TCR derives from a human donor in good health. Some clones in this sample may be carry-over from other donors' samples. The material sequenced was naive CXCR3+ CD8+ T cells from blood. Sample subset: CD45RO-CCR7+CD27+CD95- naive CD8+ T cells expressing CXCR3 (TNR3+). The chain combines TRBV11-2 with TRBJ1-1; the D call of TRBD1 rests on TCRdb alone, since no DNA is present to check it. CDR3 sequence reads: CASLDSMGTEAFF.